A single sample is the source of the 13 T cell receptor beta chains below, sequenced in a study of T cell responses to AZD1222 COVID-19 vaccine (dated by TCRdb to about 2021). The library was prepared using the immunoSEQ multiplex PCR assay. Drawn from immuneACCESS, this table holds only the in-frame rearrangements with V and J called that TCRdb kept. Clones are partly lost; checked studies trace under half to an unresolved V gene and leave the rest unexplained. Here the sample has approximately 140,000 clones; about 89% occur a single time. Of the sample, 7.5% falls within the top ten clones. The time point label of this sample denotes: about 28 days (+/-7) after the second vaccine dose. In the paper's terms, the treatment or condition label means: meningococcal conjugate vaccine given as trial control. The sequencing here drew on peripheral blood, taken 28 days after the second dose of the MenACWY control vaccine. The receptors here all came from an adult who received the MenACWY meningococcal vaccine as a control.

This clone was picked up one time. This sequence joins TRBV20-1 and TRBJ1-1; D is undetermined. Germline V gene lookup returns CDR1 DFQATT and CDR2 SNEGSKA (reference sequence). V was shortened by 3 bases and J by 1 base, with 9 bases between the two germline ends. The CDR3 runs to 13 residues. The CDR3 is CSASPGGNTEAFF. CDR3 bases: TGCAGTGCTAGTCCCGGAGGGAACACTGAAGCTTTCTTT.

The J gene is TRBJ2-1, the V gene TRBV12-3 or TRBV12-4; no firm D call. CDR3 length equals 11 residues. V shed 2 bases and J shed 10 bases, with 6 bases lying between them. The DNA for the CDR3 is TGTGCCAGCAGTTTATATGGGGAGCAGTTCTTC. This sequence encodes CASSLYGEQFF.

The chain recombines TRBV27 with TRBJ1-6; possible D gene TRBD1, 6 bases. V lost 6 bases and J lost 6, with 15 bases in between. The CDR3 is 15 residues long. Per germline, CDR1 MNHEY and CDR2 SMNVEV (reference sequence). CDR3 protein: CASRGGGRANSPLHF. CDR3 in DNA: TGTGCCAGCAGGGGCGGGGGCAGGGCTAATTCACCCCTCCACTTT.

This clone was seen a single time. The chain has TRBV2 and TRBJ1-2; D unresolved. The CDR3 runs 13 residues. Germline-derived CDR1 and CDR2 are SNHLY and FYNNEI. V lost 9 bases and J lost 2, with 13 bases in between. CDR3 in DNA: TGTGCCAGTGGGTACGGGATGAACTATGGCTACACCTTC. It is translated as CASGYGMNYGYTF. Full variable domain (outside the CDR3, taken from reference TRBV2 and TRBJ1-2): EPEVTQTPSHQVTQMGQEVILRCVPISNHLYFYWYRQILGQKVEFLVSFYNNEISEKSEIFDDQFSVERPDGSNFTLKIRSTKLEDSAMYFCASGYGMNYGYTFGSGTRLTVV.

The chain combines TRBV10-3 with TRBJ1-6, with D tentatively TRBD1 (5 bases). V was pared by 8 bases and J by 0 bases, with 17 bases between. The CDR3 runs to 17 residues. Germline loops: CDR1 ENHRY, CDR2 SYGVKD. The CDR3 is CAIAGEAVGSYNSPLHF. CDR3 nucleotide sequence: TGTGCCATCGCGGGGGAAGCTGTCGGCTCCTATAATTCACCCCTCCACTTT.

J is TRBJ2-1 and V is TRBV19; 11 positions agree with TRBD1. This CDR3 comprises 14 residues. Germline CDR1 and CDR2: LNHDA and SQIVND (reference sequence). V was pared by 7 bases and J by 7 bases, with 6 bases of the junction left unmatched. The CDR3 DNA reads TGTGCCAGTAACCAGGGACAGGGGGTGAATGAGCAGTTCTTC. It is translated as CASNQGQGVNEQFF.

This sequence joins TRBV3-1 (or the pseudogene TRBV3-2) and TRBJ2-1, with TRBD1 matching over 12 bases. Germline CDR1 LGHDT, CDR2 YNNKEL (reference sequence). The junction had 9 bases not matched to a gene; V was cut back by 5 bases and J by 7 bases. The CDR3 loop spans 16 amino acids. The CDR3 protein is CASSERGQGARNEQFF. For the CDR3, the DNA is TGTGCCAGCAGCGAACGGGGACAGGGGGCGCGAAATGAGCAGTTCTTC.

The V call is TRBV28, the J call TRBJ1-4; TRBD1 might be the D (6 bases). Germline assignment: CDR1 MDHEN and CDR2 SYDVKM. The CDR3 runs 16 residues. The V and J ends lost 10 bases and 0 bases respectively, with 18 bases between them. CDR3 bases: TGTGCCATTGCGCCCGGGGGGGCCGCAACTAATGAAAAACTGTTTTTT. Protein sequence: CAIAPGGAATNEKLFF.

The genes are TRBV28 and TRBJ1-5, with D tentatively TRBD1 (6 bases). Trimming pared 6 bases from V and 0 bases from J, leaving 12 bases between. Germline V gene lookup returns CDR1 MDHEN and CDR2 SYDVKM. The CDR3 has 15 residues. The chain's CDR3 is CASRDSSASNQPQHF. CDR3 DNA: TGTGCCAGCAGGGACAGTTCGGCTAGCAATCAGCCCCAGCATTTT.

The chain links TRBV6-5 to TRBJ2-1; 9 nucleotides align to TRBD1. The junction had 7 bases not matched to a gene; V was cut back by 6 bases and J by 7 bases. Per germline, CDR1 MNHEY and CDR2 SVGAGI. The CDR3 is 14 amino acids. The CDR3 protein is CASSYRTGVNEQFF. In nucleotides, the CDR3 is TGTGCCAGCAGCTACCGGACAGGGGTAAATGAGCAGTTCTTC.

This chain joins TRBV28 and TRBJ2-3; D gene unclear. The CDR3 is made up of 13 amino acids. CDR1 is MDHEN and CDR2 is SYDVKM in the germline V gene. V lost 1 base and J 5 bases, leaving 7 bases between the germline ends. For the CDR3, the DNA is TGTGCCAGCAGTTTATATCCCCAAGATACGCAGTATTTT. Its protein product is CASSLYPQDTQYF.

This rearrangement joins TRBV18 to TRBJ1-2; D may be TRBD1 (5 bases). Germline V gives CDR1 KGHSH, CDR2 LQKENI. The length of the CDR3 is 14 residues. V lost 6 bases and J 4 bases, leaving 15 bases between the germline ends. DNA for the CDR3: TGTGCCAGCTCGCCCGACAGCTCTAGCTATGGCTACACCTTC. It translates to CASSPDSSSYGYTF.

This clone was detected only a few times. The gene calls are TRBV5-1 and TRBJ2-1, with D unresolved. The germline V and J ends were trimmed by 2 bases and 1 base, with 19 bases remaining between them. CDR3 length: 18 residues. The V gene's germline CDR1 is SGHRS and CDR2 YFSETQ. The CDR3 sequence: CASSFVVRSGASYNEQFF. As DNA, the CDR3 is TGCGCCAGCAGCTTCGTGGTACGGTCTGGCGCTTCCTACAATGAGCAGTTCTTC. The whole variable domain, filled in from reference TRBV5-1 and TRBJ2-1, reads KAGVTQTPRYLIKTRGQQVTLSCSPISGHRSVSWYQQTPGQGLQFLFEYFSETQRNKGNFPGRFSGRQFSNSRSEMNVSTLELGDSALYLCASSFVVRSGASYNEQFFGPGTRLTVL.